This is a list of T cell receptor beta chains from one sample in a study of blood T cell repertoires in COVID-19. Sequencing was performed with immunoSEQ multiplex PCR; in TCRdb, only in-frame clones are kept and a portion is missing. The repertoire holds about 180,000 clones, about 91% seen once, with under 3% in the top ten. Source material: PBMCs or T cells enriched from blood (not recorded which). The receptors here all came from a woman aged 35 to 49 with acute COVID-19. The CDR3 runs from the conserved cysteine through the conserved F or W. D genes are given only for firm matches. For some rows the clone size is stated as once, few or many, or as a class when expanded; others skip it.

>-|TRBJ2-7|-|TRBV6-2/TRBV6-3
TGTGCCAGCAGTCGGTCGATTCAGGGGAGCTCCTACGAGCAGTACTTC
CASSRSIQGSSYEQYF
>-|TRBJ2-7|TRBD2|TRBV6-5
TGTGCCAGCAGTTCTCCTTCGACTAGCCGATACGAGCAGTACTTC
CASSSPSTSRYEQYF
>-|TRBJ2-3|-|TRBV7-9
TGTGCCAGCAGCCTACAGGTGAACACGCAGTATTTT
CASSLQVNTQYF
>once|TRBJ2-3|-|TRBV7-2
TGTGCCAGCAGCTTAAAGACTTCCCACACAGATACGCAGTATTTT
CASSLKTSHTDTQYF
>-|TRBJ2-5|TRBD2|TRBV27
TGTGCCAGCAGACGGACTAGCGGGAGATATTCGGGGGAGACCCAGTACTTC
CASRRTSGRYSGETQYF
>-|TRBJ1-2|TRBD1|TRBV5-6
TGTGCCAGCAGCTTGAAACAGGGGGACGGCTACACCTTC
CASSLKQGDGYTF
>-|TRBJ2-5|-|TRBV3-1/TRBV3-2
TGTGCCAGCAGCCGGGAGGTTGGCGGGACCCAGTACTTC
CASSREVGGTQYF
>-|TRBJ2-3|TRBD2|TRBV28
TGTGCCAGCAGTTTTATCCCTAGCGGGGGCACAGATACGCAGTATTTT
CASSFIPSGGTDTQYF
>-|TRBJ1-4|TRBD1|TRBV28
TGTGCCAGCACGTTAGGAGGGACAGGCGGCGAAAAACTGTTTTTT
CASTLGGTGGEKLFF
>-|TRBJ1-2|TRBD1|TRBV19
TGTGCCAGTAGTATGACAGGGAATGGCTACACCTTC
CASSMTGNGYTF